Each of the 19 T cell receptor beta chains below was sequenced from the same sample in a study of cytomegalovirus exposure and HLA in healthy donors. Primers for the PCR totalled 60 Vbeta and 13 Jbeta. Here immunoSEQ multiplex PCR was the method, and the copy in TCRdb shows in-frame clones only, minus some. The sample yields 160,000 or so clones, roughly 80% seen once. Sequencing was done on a sample of PBMCs. The receptors were sampled from a man aged 45 to 65 in good health and CMV-seropositive.

This rearrangement joins TRBV19 to TRBJ1-5; TRBD1 matches 8 bases. This CDR3 comprises 15 residues. In germline, CDR1 is LNHDA, CDR2 SQIVND (reference sequence). V shed 6 bases, J shed 6 bases, and the junction held 10 bases outside the gene matches. CDR3 residues: CASSMGRGPVQPQHF. CDR3 DNA: TGTGCCAGTAGCATGGGCAGGGGGCCGGTTCAGCCCCAGCATTTT.

V gene TRBV28 combines with J gene TRBJ2-7, with 7 bases identical to TRBD1. CDR3 length: 15 residues. Trimming cost V 6 bases and J 2 bases; bases outside gene matches: 10. CDR1 is MDHEN, CDR2 SYDVKM, per germline. The CDR3 sequence is CASRPPGQLTYEQYF. DNA of the CDR3: TGTGCCAGCAGACCCCCGGGACAGTTAACCTACGAGCAGTACTTC. Based on the CDR3 plus reference TRBV28 and TRBJ2-7, the full variable domain is DVKVTQSSRYLVKRTGEKVFLECVQDMDHENMFWYRQDPGLGLRLIYFSYDVKMKEKGDIPEGYSVSREKKERFSLILESASTNQTSMYLCASRPPGQLTYEQYFGPGTRLTVT.

J is TRBJ2-5 and V is TRBV30; possibly TRBD1 for D (6 bases). CDR1 is GTSNPN, CDR2 SVGIG, per germline (reference sequence). The CDR3 contains 12 residues. Trimming pared 6 bases from V and 4 bases from J, leaving 12 bases between. The CDR3 reads CACKVGGETQYF. In nucleotides, the CDR3 is TGTGCCTGTAAGGTAGGGGGAGAGACCCAGTACTTC.

The chain carries TRBV19 and TRBJ2-3; D possibly corresponds to TRBD1 (6 bases). Deletions cut 4 bases from V and 2 bases from J, with 13 bases between. The V gene's germline CDR1 is LNHDA and CDR2 SQIVND (reference sequence). The CDR3 has 15 residues. The chain's CDR3 is CASSKDRGITDTQYF. CDR3 in DNA: TGTGCCAGTAGTAAGGATAGGGGGATCACAGATACGCAGTATTTT.

A single count supports this clone. The chain recombines TRBV11-3 with TRBJ2-7, with D possibly being TRBD1 (5 bases). Germline V gene data show CDR1 as SGHNT and CDR2 as YENEEA. CDR3 length equals 18 residues. V gave up 0 bases and J gave up 0 bases, with 18 bases separating them. In DNA form, the CDR3 reads TGTGCCAGCAGCTTAGATCCGCCCAGGGTGGTAGGCTCCTACGAGCAGTACTTC. Its protein is CASSLDPPRVVGSYEQYF.

The gene calls are TRBV18 and TRBJ2-7; D call uncertain. Germline loops: CDR1 KGHSH, CDR2 LQKENI. The CDR3 covers 12 residues. Trimming removed 5 bases from V and 0 bases from J, with 5 bases in between. In DNA, the CDR3 is TGTGCCAGCTCAACAAACTCCTACGAGCAGTACTTC. It encodes CASSTNSYEQYF.

In regard to this clone: Germline and junction disagree at one end, which may indicate a read error. Other DNA sequences in the same sample also yield this CDR3. The V and J genes are TRBV9 and TRBJ2-5; D perhaps matches TRBD2 (5 bases). This CDR3 has 14 residues. CDR1 and CDR2 (germline): SGDLS, YYNGEE. The CDR3 sequence: CASSVGDGSETQYF. CDR3 bases: TGTGCCAGCAGCGTAGGAGATGGTAGCGAGACTCAGTACTTC.

This chain links TRBV6-5 with TRBJ2-1; TRBD1 is a possible D gene (7 bases). V was pared by 5 bases and J by 2 bases, with 13 bases between. The CDR3 is 15 amino acids. Germline V gives CDR1 MNHEY, CDR2 SVGAGI. As DNA, the CDR3 is TGTGCCAGCAGTAATACAGGGGAGGCCTACAATGAGCAGTTCTTC. It encodes CASSNTGEAYNEQFF.

In the case of this clone: Its ends do not fully match the called genes, so a read error is possible. CDR3 residues: CSSSPDGYEQYF. The CDR3 DNA follows: TGTTCCAGCAGCCCAGACGGGTACGAGCAGTACTTC. V is TRBV7-9 and J is TRBJ2-7; D gene uncertain. The CDR3 loop spans 12 amino acids. Per the germline V gene, CDR1 is SEHNR and CDR2 is FQNEAQ (reference sequence).

V and J are TRBV10-3 and TRBJ1-5; 9 bases fit TRBD1. This CDR3 comprises 14 residues. CDR1 is ENHRY and CDR2 is SYGVKD in the germline V gene. Trimming cost V 10 bases and J 5 bases; bases outside gene matches: 9. DNA of the CDR3: TGTGCCACTCGGGGACAGGGAAACGATCAGCCCCAGCATTTT. Protein product: CATRGQGNDQPQHF.

The gene calls are TRBV7-2 and TRBJ2-7, with 9 bases fitting TRBD1. Per germline, CDR1 SGHTA and CDR2 FQGNSA. Germline trimming cut 3 bases from V and 6 bases from J; bases unmatched to any gene: 6. The CDR3 is made up of 14 amino acids. The CDR3 loop is CASSFRDRAVEQYF. The CDR3 bases are TGTGCCAGCAGCTTCCGGGACAGGGCTGTCGAGCAGTACTTC. Drawing the rest from reference TRBV7-2 and TRBJ2-7, the complete variable domain is GAGVSQSPSNKVTEKGKDVELRCDPISGHTALYWYRQSLGQGLEFLIYFQGNSAPDKSGLPSDRFSAERTGGSVSTLTIQRTQQEDSAVYLCASSFRDRAVEQYFGPGTRLTVT.

In nucleotides, the CDR3 is TGTGCCACCAGCCCGCGACAGGGAGAGACCCAGTACTTC. It translates to CATSPRQGETQYF. The rearrangement links TRBV15 to TRBJ2-5; TRBD1 aligns across 7 bases. Per the germline V gene, CDR1 is LNHNV and CDR2 is YYDKDF (reference sequence). V shed 5 bases, J shed 4 bases, and the junction held 4 bases outside the gene matches. The CDR3 loop spans 13 amino acids. The full variable domain, completed using reference TRBV15 and TRBJ2-5, is DAMVIQNPRYQVTQFGKPVTLSCSQTLNHNVMYWYQQKSSQAPKLLFHYYDKDFNNEADTPDNFQSRRPNTSFCFLDIRSPGLGDTAMYLCATSPRQGETQYFGPGTRLLVL.

The sample holds a few counts of this clone. The rearrangement links TRBV28 to TRBJ2-2; possibly TRBD1 for D (6 bases). The V end lost 5 bases, the J end lost 3 bases, and 13 bases lay between the germline ends. The CDR3 extends over 15 amino acids. CDR1 MDHEN and CDR2 SYDVKM come from the germline V gene. CDR3: CASSPHQGYTGELFF. For the CDR3, the DNA is TGTGCCAGCAGTCCTCACCAGGGGTACACCGGGGAGCTGTTTTTT. The full variable domain, its missing parts supplied by reference TRBV28 and TRBJ2-2, is DVKVTQSSRYLVKRTGEKVFLECVQDMDHENMFWYRQDPGLGLRLIYFSYDVKMKEKGDIPEGYSVSREKKERFSLILESASTNQTSMYLCASSPHQGYTGELFFGEGSRLTVL.

The chain is built from TRBV19 and TRBJ1-1; TRBD1 matches 9 bases. The CDR3 is 14 residues long. J gave up 0 bases and V 6 bases, and 2 bases lay outside the gene matches. Germline loops: CDR1 LNHDA, CDR2 SQIVND (reference sequence). The CDR3 DNA sequence: TGTGCCAGTAGGGGACAGGGTCTGAACACTGAAGCTTTCTTT. Amino acid sequence: CASRGQGLNTEAFF.

V and J are TRBV4-3 and TRBJ2-3; D not resolved. The CDR3 has 17 amino acids. V lost 0 bases and J lost 4, with 17 bases in between. CDR1 and CDR2 from the germline V gene are LGHNA and YSLEER. The CDR3 here is CASSQDHLSSLADTQYF. The CDR3 region has the DNA TGCGCCAGCAGCCAAGATCATCTTAGTTCCCTGGCAGATACGCAGTATTTT.

The chain carries TRBV19 and TRBJ2-1; 9 bases are shared with TRBD1. This CDR3 has 15 amino acids. Germline values: CDR1 LNHDA, CDR2 SQIVND (reference sequence). The J segment lost 1 base and the V segment lost 5 bases, leaving 3 bases of the junction unmatched. The CDR3 region is CASSQDRGSYNEQFF. CDR3 bases: TGTGCCAGTAGTCAGGACAGGGGATCCTACAATGAGCAGTTCTTC.

The V gene is TRBV5-1, the J gene TRBJ2-7, with a tentative D call TRBD2 (6 bases). There are 15 residues in the CDR3. V lost 1 base to trimming and J lost 2 bases, with 13 bases between them. CDR1 and CDR2 (germline): SGHRS, YFSETQ. The CDR3 DNA reads TGCGCCAGCAGCTTGTTGCGGGGCGTGACCTACGAGCAGTACTTC. It specifies CASSLLRGVTYEQYF.

This chain links TRBV5-1 with TRBJ1-1; D possibly corresponds to TRBD1 (5 bases). V was cut by 6 bases and J by 1 base, with 16 bases left in between. This CDR3 spans 15 amino acids. Germline CDR1 reads SGHRS; CDR2 reads YFSETQ. The CDR3 sequence: CASTVGWGGNTEAFF. In DNA, the CDR3 is TGCGCCAGCACCGTGGGCTGGGGGGGGAACACTGAAGCTTTCTTT.

V gene TRBV7-2 combines with J gene TRBJ2-3, with TRBD1 identical over 7 bases. V shed 4 bases, J shed 12 bases, and the junction held 10 bases outside the gene matches. Germline loops: CDR1 SGHTA, CDR2 FQGNSA. CDR3 length: 13 residues. The CDR3 is CASSSSPGQRQYF. CDR3 nucleotide sequence: TGTGCCAGCAGCTCTAGCCCGGGACAGAGACAGTATTTT.